These 13 T cell receptor beta chains were sequenced from one sample in a study of OX40 agonist ivuxolimab in advanced cancers. Generated by immunoSEQ multiplex PCR, the TCRdb table keeps only in-frame clones and is missing some. The table shows under 70,000 clones, with more than 85% occurring only once. Sequenced here: CD4+ or CD8+ T cells sorted from blood, sampled in a trial of the OX40 agonist ivuxolimab. The receptors originated from an adult with an advanced solid tumor such as melanoma, head and neck, liver or kidney cancer.

The chain is built from TRBV5-1 and TRBJ2-5; D gene uncertain. V lost 1 base to trimming and J lost 5 bases, with 3 bases between them. Germline loops: CDR1 SGHRS, CDR2 YFSETQ. The CDR3 has 11 amino acids. The DNA for the CDR3 is TGCGCCAGCAGCTTGCTGGAGACCCAGTACTTC. Protein: CASSLLETQYF.

This chain joins TRBV21-1 and TRBJ2-4; the table's D call, TRBD1, has no DNA check behind it. TRBV21-1 is classified as a pseudogene. The CDR3 contains 14 residues. The CDR3 region is CATRTGGTKNIQYF. CDR3 bases: TGTGCCACCAGGACAGGGGGGACCAAAAACATTCAGTACTTC.

This clone came up once. The chain combines TRBV6-6 with TRBJ2-2; no clear D. CDR1 is MNHNY, CDR2 SVGAGI, per germline (reference sequence). Trimming pared 6 bases from V and 2 bases from J, leaving 13 bases between. The CDR3 sequence is 15 residues long. In DNA, the CDR3 is TGTGCCAGCAGCGACGCCACGATAAACACCGGGGAGCTGTTTTTT. It encodes CASSDATINTGELFF.

In its sample, this clone was seen once. The chain recombines TRBV5-8 with TRBJ1-5; D might be TRBD1 (5 bases). The CDR3 contains 13 residues. V shed 3 bases and J shed 10 bases, with 14 bases lying between them. Germline V gene sequence: CDR1 SGHTS, CDR2 YDEGEE. This CDR3 is CASSSNGGLPQHF. Written as DNA, the CDR3 is TGTGCCAGCAGCTCCAATGGGGGGTTACCCCAGCATTTT.

V usage is TRBV7-9 and J usage is TRBJ1-1; unclear D gene. V was clipped by 5 bases and J by 0 bases, with 13 bases between them. There are 15 residues in the CDR3. Germline V CDR1 and CDR2: SEHNR, FQNEAQ (reference sequence). CDR3 region: CASSTTSRVNTEAFF. The CDR3 nucleotides are TGTGCCAGCAGCACTACCTCGCGGGTGAACACTGAAGCTTTCTTT.

V and J are TRBV7-8 and TRBJ2-7; 7 bases match TRBD2. Germline trimming cut 3 bases from V and 3 bases from J; bases unmatched to any gene: 2. Germline CDR1 and CDR2: SGHVS and FQNEAQ. This CDR3 contains 13 residues. CDR3 amino acids: CASSLGGDYEQYF. DNA for the CDR3: TGTGCCAGCAGCTTGGGGGGGGACTACGAGCAGTACTTC.

This rearrangement joins TRBV6-6 to TRBJ1-4; no clear D. This CDR3 is 15 amino acids long. CDR1 and CDR2 (germline): MNHNY, SVGAGI (reference sequence). V was clipped by 1 base and J by 3 bases, with 9 bases between them. The DNA for the CDR3 is TGTGCCAGCAGTTACTTGGGAGAGGCTAATGAAAAACTGTTTTTT. Encoded protein: CASSYLGEANEKLFF.

This chain links TRBV7-9 with TRBJ2-1, with D possibly TRBD2 on 6 matching bases. The CDR3 consists of 16 residues. The V gene's germline CDR1 is SEHNR and CDR2 FQNEAQ (reference sequence). Trimming took 5 bases from V and 7 from J, leaving 21 bases between them. CDR3 region: CASSPLRDFSENEQFF. CDR3 nucleotide sequence: TGTGCCAGCAGCCCCCTCCGGGACTTTTCGGAAAATGAGCAGTTCTTC.

The genes are TRBV5-4 and TRBJ2-7; D is perhaps TRBD1 (7 bases). There are 15 residues in the CDR3. Germline values: CDR1 SGHNT, CDR2 YYREEE (reference sequence). V gave up 0 bases and J gave up 3 bases, with 13 bases separating them. The CDR3 DNA reads TGTGCCAGCAGCTTGGGCAGGGGGGTTAGCTACGAGCAGTACTTC. Amino acids: CASSLGRGVSYEQYF.

CDR3 bases: TGTGCCAGCAGCTTAGTCGGACAGGGGTACACTGAAGCTTTCTTT. The encoded protein is CASSLVGQGYTEAFF. The chain combines TRBV7-9 with TRBJ1-1; 9 bases fit TRBD1. The CDR3 covers 15 residues. V shed 1 base, J shed 3 bases, and the junction held 3 bases outside the gene matches. Germline V lookup: CDR1 SEHNR, CDR2 FQNEAQ (reference sequence).

In this sample, this clone turned up a few times. The chain joins TRBV7-2 to TRBJ1-5; D not certain. The germline CDR1 and CDR2 sequences are SGHTA and FQGNSA. The length of the CDR3 is 15 residues. Trimming shortened V by 5 bases and J by 0 bases, and 11 bases separated the two germline ends. The CDR3 bases are TGTGCCAGCAGCCCACGGGCAGATAGCAATCAGCCCCAGCATTTT. This gives the protein CASSPRADSNQPQHF.

This rearrangement joins TRBV5-8 to TRBJ1-1; D may be TRBD1 (6 bases). Germline CDR1 is SGHTS and CDR2 is YDEGEE. The CDR3 spans 15 residues. The ends were cut back, 3 bases at V and 4 bases at J, with 16 bases in the middle. The CDR3 DNA reads TGTGCCAGCAGCTCCGGGACGACAGGTTCCACTGAAGCTTTCTTT. Encoded protein: CASSSGTTGSTEAFF.

The chain is built from TRBV5-8 and TRBJ1-2; the match to TRBD1 covers 8 bases. Looked up from germline, CDR1 is SGHTS and CDR2 is YDEGEE. This CDR3 region has 13 residues. V shed 4 bases and J 7 bases; nucleotides not matched to a gene: 6. CDR3: CASSLGQVPGYTF. The DNA of the CDR3 is TGTGCCAGCAGCCTGGGACAGGTTCCTGGCTACACCTTC. The complete variable domain, with remaining parts taken from reference TRBV5-8 and TRBJ1-2, reads EAGVTQSPTHLIKTRGQQATLRCSPISGHTSVYWYQQALGLGLQFLLWYDEGEERNRGNFPPRFSGRQFPNYSSELNVNALELEDSALYLCASSLGQVPGYTFGSGTRLTVV.